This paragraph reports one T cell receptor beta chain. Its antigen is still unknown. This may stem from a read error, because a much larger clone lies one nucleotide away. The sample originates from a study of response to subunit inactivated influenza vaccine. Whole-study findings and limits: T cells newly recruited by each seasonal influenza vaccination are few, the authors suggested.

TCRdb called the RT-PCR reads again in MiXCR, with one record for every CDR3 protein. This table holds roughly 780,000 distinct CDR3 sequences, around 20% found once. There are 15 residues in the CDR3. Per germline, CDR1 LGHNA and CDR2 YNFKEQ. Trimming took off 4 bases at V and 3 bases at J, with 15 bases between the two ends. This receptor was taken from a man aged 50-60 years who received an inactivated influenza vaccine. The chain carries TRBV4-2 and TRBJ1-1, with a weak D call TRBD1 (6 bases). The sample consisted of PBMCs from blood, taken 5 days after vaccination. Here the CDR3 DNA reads TGTGCCAGCAGCCGAGCTAACAGGGAATACACTGAAGCTTTCTTT. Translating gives CASSRANREYTEAFF.